The 28 T cell receptor beta chains below come from one sample, sequenced in a study of cytomegalovirus exposure and HLA in healthy donors. Using immunoSEQ multiplex PCR, the repertoire was profiled, and TCRdb retains in-frame clones only, with some absent. The sample yields over 150,000 clones, 91% seen once. The sample was PBMCs. All receptors come from a woman between 18 and 29 years old in good health and CMV-seropositive.

This rearrangement joins TRBV11-2 to TRBJ1-2, with TRBD1 as a possible D gene (5 bases). CDR1 and CDR2 (germline): SGHAT, FQNNGV. Deletions cut 1 base from V and 4 bases from J, with 7 bases between. The CDR3 loop spans 13 amino acids. The CDR3 DNA follows: TGTGCCAGCAGCTTAGCAGGGCTCTATGGCTACACCTTC. It yields the protein CASSLAGLYGYTF. Filled out from reference TRBV11-2 and TRBJ1-2, the complete variable domain reads EAGVAQSPRYKIIEKRQSVAFWCNPISGHATLYWYQQILGQGPKLLIQFQNNGVVDDSQLPKDRFSAERLKGVDSTLKIQPAKLEDSAVYLCASSLAGLYGYTFGSGTRLTVV.

V usage is TRBV4-1 and J usage is TRBJ1-1; weak D call: TRBD1 (5 bases). This CDR3 spans 14 amino acids. Trimming left V 1 base short and J 4 bases short, with 10 bases between. Germline CDR1 MGHRA, CDR2 YSYEKL. The CDR3 protein is CASSQGDSGTEAFF. CDR3 DNA sequence: TGCGCCAGCAGCCAAGGGGACTCAGGCACTGAAGCTTTCTTT.

The chain combines TRBV18 with TRBJ2-5, with 9 bases fitting TRBD2. CDR1 is KGHSH, CDR2 LQKENI, per germline. CDR3 length: 13 amino acids. The trim removed 4 bases at V and 4 bases at J, leaving 1 base unmatched. CDR3 in DNA: TGTGCCAGCTCACTGGGACTAGCAGAGACCCAGTACTTC. Encoded protein: CASSLGLAETQYF.

The chain has TRBV15 and TRBJ1-1; the D is unclear. This CDR3 comprises 15 residues. Germline V gene data show CDR1 as LNHNV and CDR2 as YYDKDF (reference sequence). V lost 0 bases and J lost 6, with 14 bases in between. The CDR3 DNA reads as TGTGCCACCAGCAGAGAACGAGGGTTTCTCCCTGAAGCTTTCTTT. Translating gives CATSRERGFLPEAFF.

This chain connects TRBV28 to TRBJ2-3; 7 positions agree with TRBD1. Trimming cost V 7 bases and J 0 bases; bases outside gene matches: 7. Looked up from germline, CDR1 is MDHEN and CDR2 is SYDVKM. The CDR3 is 15 amino acids. CDR3: CASISPGQSTDTQYF. In nucleotides, the CDR3 is TGTGCCAGCATTTCACCGGGACAGAGCACAGATACGCAGTATTTT.

This clone showed up just a few times. The same CDR3 also results from other DNA sequences found in this sample. The gene calls are TRBV10-2 and TRBJ1-2, with TRBD1 identical over 7 bases. This CDR3 has 14 residues. CDR1 is WSHSY and CDR2 is SAAADI in the germline V gene. V shed 2 bases, J shed 4 bases, and the junction held 4 bases outside the gene matches. CDR3 in amino acids: CASSENRGGYGYTF. The CDR3 DNA follows: TGCGCCAGCAGTGAGAACAGGGGAGGCTATGGCTACACCTTC.

The gene calls are TRBV15 and TRBJ1-3; D is possibly TRBD1 (5 bases). Trimming pared 8 bases from V and 0 bases from J, leaving 14 bases between. The CDR3 is 15 amino acids. The germline V gene encodes CDR1 LNHNV and CDR2 YYDKDF (reference sequence). CDR3 region: CATSADKYSGNTIYF. Written as DNA, the CDR3 is TGTGCCACCTCGGCGGACAAATACTCTGGAAACACCATATATTTT.

The V call is TRBV6-6, the J call TRBJ2-7; TRBD1 might be the D (5 bases). Trimming removed 0 bases at V and 2 bases at J, with 11 bases between. The CDR3 is 15 amino acids. Germline CDR1 and CDR2: MNHNY and SVGAGI (reference sequence). CDR3 DNA: TGTGCCAGCAGTTACTCGAGGCAGGGTCCCTACGAGCAGTACTTC. It encodes CASSYSRQGPYEQYF.

The rearrangement joins TRBV29-1 to TRBJ1-2; a possible D gene is TRBD1 (5 bases). CDR1 and CDR2 (germline): SQVTM, ANQGSEA. This CDR3 spans 13 amino acids. With 0 bases removed from V and 4 bases from J, the gap between germline ends came to 9 bases. CDR3 sequence (DNA): TGCAGCGTTGAAGATTTGGGGGGCTATGGCTACACCTTC. This sequence encodes CSVEDLGGYGYTF.

J is TRBJ2-7 and V is TRBV5-6; D is possibly TRBD2 (6 bases). The V gene lost 3 bases and the J gene lost 3 bases, with 16 bases spanning the gap. In germline, CDR1 is SGHDT, CDR2 YYEEEE. This CDR3 spans 15 amino acids. This CDR3 reads CASSSTLATHYEQYF. The CDR3 DNA sequence: TGTGCCAGCAGCTCGACTCTAGCGACTCACTACGAGCAGTACTTC.

The chain combines TRBV5-1 with TRBJ2-5, with 7 bases that match TRBD1. Germline V gene lookup returns CDR1 SGHRS and CDR2 YFSETQ. Trimming removed 1 base from V and 2 bases from J; junction bases left unmatched: 5. The CDR3 loop spans 15 amino acids. The DNA for the CDR3 is TGCGCCAGCAGCTTGCTCTTGGGACAGCAAGAGACCCAGTACTTC. Translation: CASSLLLGQQETQYF.

The J gene is TRBJ2-3, the V gene TRBV7-3; possibly TRBD2 for D (5 bases). Germline V gives CDR1 SGHTA, CDR2 FQGTGA. CDR3 size: 14 residues. The V and J ends lost 6 bases and 2 bases respectively, with 12 bases between them. The CDR3: CASSTGGYTDTQYF. CDR3 DNA sequence: TGTGCCAGCAGTACGGGCGGGTACACAGATACGCAGTATTTT.

This sequence joins TRBV7-6 and TRBJ2-3; 7 bases match TRBD2. Germline V lookup: CDR1 SGHVS, CDR2 FNYEAQ. With 5 bases clipped from V and 4 bases from J, the junction kept 9 bases outside the gene matches. The length of the CDR3 is 15 residues. CDR3 region: CASSPRGRAPDTQYF. Written as DNA, the CDR3 is TGTGCCAGCAGCCCAAGAGGGAGGGCCCCAGATACGCAGTATTTT.

The chain combines TRBV18 with TRBJ1-1; no clear D gene. Per germline, CDR1 KGHSH and CDR2 LQKENI. The CDR3 contains 12 residues. The V end lost 6 bases, the J end lost 0 bases, and 5 bases lay between the germline ends. The CDR3 DNA reads as TGTGCCAGCTCTTACATGAACACTGAAGCTTTCTTT. It is translated as CASSYMNTEAFF. Based on the CDR3 plus reference TRBV18 and TRBJ1-1, the full variable domain is NAGVMQNPRHLVRRRGQEARLRCSPMKGHSHVYWYRQLPEEGLKFMVYLQKENIIDESGMPKERFSAEFPKEGPSILRIQQVVRGDSAAYFCASSYMNTEAFFGQGTRLTVV.

The J gene is TRBJ1-1, the V gene TRBV2; 8 positions match TRBD1. Trimming removed 6 bases from V and 1 base from J; junction bases left unmatched: 1. This CDR3 contains 13 residues. Germline values: CDR1 SNHLY, CDR2 FYNNEI. CDR3 amino acids: CASRDRENTEAFF. Here the CDR3 DNA reads TGTGCCAGCAGGGACAGGGAGAACACTGAAGCTTTCTTT.

The rearrangement links TRBV6-5 to TRBJ2-7, with a tentative D call TRBD2 (5 bases). Germline CDR1 reads MNHEY; CDR2 reads SVGAGI. The CDR3 is made up of 15 amino acids. Trimming pared 2 bases from V and 3 bases from J, leaving 14 bases between. CDR3 in DNA: TGTGCCAGCAGTTACAAGCTAGCCGCTTACTACGAGCAGTACTTC. Its translation is CASSYKLAAYYEQYF.

Remarks on this clone: Within the sample, other DNA sequences also encode this same CDR3. V gene TRBV5-6 combines with J gene TRBJ1-2; 8 positions agree with TRBD1. Germline CDR1 is SGHDT and CDR2 is YYEEEE. V shed 3 bases, J shed 4 bases, and the junction held 5 bases outside the gene matches. The CDR3 spans 14 residues. CDR3 nucleotide sequence: TGTGCCAGCAGCTCCGGACAGGGCATCTATGGCTACACCTTC. Translated: CASSSGQGIYGYTF.

This chain uses TRBV27 with TRBJ1-5, with D maybe TRBD1 (5 bases). Trimming left V 6 bases short and J 0 bases short, with 12 bases between. The length of the CDR3 is 15 residues. Germline values: CDR1 MNHEY, CDR2 SMNVEV (reference sequence). The CDR3: CASRRQSLSNQPQHF. In DNA, the CDR3 is TGTGCCAGCAGACGACAGAGTCTTAGCAATCAGCCCCAGCATTTT.

The genes are TRBV5-1 and TRBJ1-2; D ambiguous. This CDR3 comprises 12 residues. V shed 2 bases and J shed 7 bases, with 9 bases lying between them. In germline, CDR1 is SGHRS, CDR2 YFSETQ. CDR3 loop: CASSFLGSGYTF. CDR3 nucleotides: TGCGCCAGCAGCTTTCTCGGGAGTGGCTACACCTTC.

V gene TRBV5-8 combines with J gene TRBJ2-2; 11 bases line up with TRBD2. This CDR3 is 19 amino acids long. V was clipped by 6 bases and J by 5 bases; unmatched bases: 18. Per the germline V gene, CDR1 is SGHTS and CDR2 is YDEGEE. CDR3 DNA sequence: TGTGCCAGCACCTCTGCGACTAGCGGGAATCCGGTGAGGACCGGGGAGCTGTTTTTT. Protein sequence: CASTSATSGNPVRTGELFF. The full variable domain, in which reference TRBV5-8 and TRBJ2-2 provide the parts outside the CDR3, is EAGVTQSPTHLIKTRGQQATLRCSPISGHTSVYWYQQALGLGLQFLLWYDEGEERNRGNFPPRFSGRQFPNYSSELNVNALELEDSALYLCASTSATSGNPVRTGELFFGEGSRLTVL.

This rearrangement joins TRBV2 to TRBJ2-5; 8 positions match TRBD2. Per germline, CDR1 SNHLY and CDR2 FYNNEI. The V and J ends lost 3 bases and 4 bases, in that order; junction bases with no gene match: 4. This CDR3 comprises 14 residues. This CDR3 is CASSDAGGSETQYF. Here the CDR3 DNA reads TGTGCCAGCAGTGACGCGGGGGGCTCAGAGACCCAGTACTTC.

The J gene is TRBJ1-5, the V gene TRBV7-2; possible D gene TRBD1, 5 bases. Germline V gives CDR1 SGHTA, CDR2 FQGNSA. The CDR3 contains 13 residues. V was cut by 5 bases and J by 5 bases, with 10 bases left in between. The CDR3 DNA sequence: TGTGCCAGCAGCGTTCAGGGTTATCAGCCCCAGCATTTT. It translates to CASSVQGYQPQHF.

This rearrangement joins TRBV28 to TRBJ2-7, with no clear D. This CDR3 is built from 11 residues. CDR1 and CDR2 from the germline V gene are MDHEN and SYDVKM. V lost 6 bases and J 3 bases, leaving 6 bases between the germline ends. In DNA form, the CDR3 reads TGTGCCAGCAGATTCCTCTACGAGCAGTACTTC. It codes for CASRFLYEQYF.

The chain couples TRBV12-5 to TRBJ2-1; maybe TRBD2 (6 bases). V was shortened by 6 bases and J by 5 bases, with 17 bases between the two germline ends. The CDR3 has 15 residues. Germline V gene sequence: CDR1 LGHNT, CDR2 FRNRAP. The CDR3 bases are TGTGCTAGTGGCCCGCCGAATAGCGGAGACAATGAGCAGTTCTTC. Amino acid sequence: CASGPPNSGDNEQFF.

The rearrangement links TRBV18 to TRBJ2-1; 7 bases are a match to TRBD2. The CDR3 length is 13 residues. Trimming removed 5 bases from V and 4 bases from J; junction bases left unmatched: 2. CDR1 is KGHSH and CDR2 is LQKENI in the germline V gene. This chain's CDR3 is CASSGREYNEQFF. The CDR3, as DNA: TGTGCCAGCTCAGGGCGGGAGTACAATGAGCAGTTCTTC.

The gene calls are TRBV7-9 and TRBJ2-7; D is unclear. Germline V gene sequence: CDR1 SEHNR, CDR2 FQNEAQ (reference sequence). The V and J ends lost 1 base and 5 bases respectively, with 15 bases between them. CDR3 length equals 15 residues. The CDR3: CASSLGPQVTHEQYF. Here the CDR3 DNA reads TGTGCCAGCAGCTTAGGACCCCAGGTCACGCACGAGCAGTACTTC.

This chain connects TRBV2 to TRBJ2-7; maybe TRBD2 (6 bases). Germline loops: CDR1 SNHLY, CDR2 FYNNEI. The germline V and J ends were trimmed by 1 base and 2 bases, with 6 bases remaining between them. The CDR3 is 13 amino acids. The CDR3 region has the DNA TGTGCCAGCAGTGAAGGGGGGGCCTACGAGCAGTACTTC. Its protein is CASSEGGAYEQYF.

V usage is TRBV7-8 and J usage is TRBJ1-6; tentative D call: TRBD1 (5 bases). Germline CDR1 is SGHVS and CDR2 is FQNEAQ. Trimming took off 5 bases at V and 9 bases at J, with 14 bases between the two ends. This CDR3 region has 14 residues. The CDR3, as DNA: TGTGCCAGCAGCCCAGCGGGGCACCTTTCACCCCTCCACTTT. Amino acid sequence: CASSPAGHLSPLHF.